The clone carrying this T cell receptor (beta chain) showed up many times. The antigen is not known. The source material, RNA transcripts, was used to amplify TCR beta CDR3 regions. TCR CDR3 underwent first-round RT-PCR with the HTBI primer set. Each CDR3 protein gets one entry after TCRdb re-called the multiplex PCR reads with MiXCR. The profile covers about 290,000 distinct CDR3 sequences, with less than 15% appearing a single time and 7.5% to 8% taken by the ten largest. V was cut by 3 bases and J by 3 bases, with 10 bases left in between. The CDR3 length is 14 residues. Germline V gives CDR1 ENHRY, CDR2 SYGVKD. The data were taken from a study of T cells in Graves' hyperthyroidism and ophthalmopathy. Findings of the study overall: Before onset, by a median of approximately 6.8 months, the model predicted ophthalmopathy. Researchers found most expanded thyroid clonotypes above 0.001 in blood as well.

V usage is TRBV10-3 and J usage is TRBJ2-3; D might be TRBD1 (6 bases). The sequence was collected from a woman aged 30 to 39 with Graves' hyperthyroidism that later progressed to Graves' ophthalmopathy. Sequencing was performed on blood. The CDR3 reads CAISDTGKTDTQYF. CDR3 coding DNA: TGTGCCATCAGTGACACAGGGAAGACAGATACGCAGTATTTT.